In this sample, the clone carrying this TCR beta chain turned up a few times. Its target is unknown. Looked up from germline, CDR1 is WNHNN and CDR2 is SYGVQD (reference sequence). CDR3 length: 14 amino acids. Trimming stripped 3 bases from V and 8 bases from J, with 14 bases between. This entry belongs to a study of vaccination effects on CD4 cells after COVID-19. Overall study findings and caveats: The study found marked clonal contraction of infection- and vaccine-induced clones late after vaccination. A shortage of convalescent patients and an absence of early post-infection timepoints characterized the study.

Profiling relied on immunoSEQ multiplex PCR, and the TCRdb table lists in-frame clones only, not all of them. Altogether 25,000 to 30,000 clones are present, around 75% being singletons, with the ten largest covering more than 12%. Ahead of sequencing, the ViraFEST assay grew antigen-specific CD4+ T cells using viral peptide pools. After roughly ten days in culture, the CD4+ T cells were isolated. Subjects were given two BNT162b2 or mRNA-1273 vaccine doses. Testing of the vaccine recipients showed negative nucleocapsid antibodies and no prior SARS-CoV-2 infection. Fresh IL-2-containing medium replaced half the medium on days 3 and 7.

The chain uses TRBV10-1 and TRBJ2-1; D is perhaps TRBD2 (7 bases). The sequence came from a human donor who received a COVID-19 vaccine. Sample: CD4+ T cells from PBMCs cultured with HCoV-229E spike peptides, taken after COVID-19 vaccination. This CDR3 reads CASSEGGGIDEQFF. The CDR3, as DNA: TGCGCCAGCAGTGAAGGGGGGGGAATCGATGAGCAGTTCTTC.